The 14 T cell receptor beta chains listed next were all sequenced from one sample in a study of OX40 agonist ivuxolimab in advanced cancers. This table comes from immunoSEQ multiplex PCR, and its TCRdb copy is limited to in-frame clones, with some not included. The table has some 65,000 clones, around 73% seen once. The input for sequencing was CD4+ or CD8+ T cells sorted from blood, taken in a trial of the OX40 agonist ivuxolimab. These receptors all come from an adult with an advanced solid tumor such as melanoma, head and neck, liver or kidney cancer.

V gene TRBV11-2 combines with J gene TRBJ1-5; no definite D call. V was trimmed by 5 bases and J by 9 bases, leaving 14 bases between them. CDR1 is SGHAT and CDR2 is FQNNGV in the germline V gene. The CDR3 covers 13 residues. The CDR3 region has the DNA TGTGCCAGCAGCGCCACCGGGGAGGGGCCCCAGCATTTT. Its protein product is CASSATGEGPQHF.

The rearrangement links TRBV6-6 to TRBJ1-3; a possible D gene is TRBD1 (6 bases). This CDR3 comprises 14 residues. Germline V gives CDR1 MNHNY, CDR2 SVGAGI (reference sequence). The V end was cut by 11 bases, the J end by 3 bases, with 17 bases between. The DNA of the CDR3 is TGTGCCTTACGAGGGGGGTTTGATGGAAACACCATATATTTT. Protein product: CALRGGFDGNTIYF.

This clone appeared a single time. V is TRBV6-1 and J is TRBJ1-1; D ambiguous. The CDR3 covers 14 residues. The germline V gene has CDR1 MNHNS and CDR2 SASEGT. V gave up 8 bases and J gave up 4 bases, with 17 bases separating them. The CDR3 DNA sequence: TGTGCCAGCGGGGAGGTGGGGTACGGCACTGAAGCTTTCTTT. Its protein product is CASGEVGYGTEAFF.

The chain uses TRBV2 and TRBJ2-7; either TRBD1 or TRBD2 may fit D (5 bases each). CDR1 is SNHLY, CDR2 FYNNEI, per germline. Trimming took off 7 bases at V and 5 bases at J, with 15 bases between the two ends. The CDR3 has 13 residues. The CDR3 coding sequence is TGTGCCAGCAATTCAGGGCCCGGGAACGAGCAGTACTTC. Translated: CASNSGPGNEQYF.

CDR3 nucleotides: TGCAGCGCAACAGGGTCGGCGGGGACCACAGATACGCAGTATTTT. Its protein is CSATGSAGTTDTQYF. The chain carries TRBV29-1 and TRBJ2-3; D may match TRBD1 or TRBD2 (6 bases each). With 7 bases removed from V and 2 bases from J, the gap between germline ends came to 19 bases. The V gene's germline CDR1 is SQVTM and CDR2 ANQGSEA. The CDR3 has 15 residues.

In DNA, the CDR3 is TGCAGCGACGACAGGGGGTACTTC. Amino acid sequence: CSDDRGYF. The chain employs TRBV29-1 and TRBJ2-7; 8 bases match TRBD1. The length of the CDR3 is 8 residues. Germline V gene data show CDR1 as SQVTM and CDR2 as ANQGSEA. V lost 7 bases to trimming and J lost 12 bases; unmatched junction nucleotides: 2.

This chain uses TRBV19 with TRBJ1-5; D is possibly TRBD1 (5 bases). CDR1 LNHDA and CDR2 SQIVND come from the germline V gene (reference sequence). V lost 5 bases, J lost 3 bases, and 14 bases lay in between. CDR3 length: 15 residues. The CDR3 reads CASSLRELVNQPQHF. CDR3 bases: TGTGCCAGTAGTCTCAGGGAGTTAGTCAATCAGCCCCAGCATTTT.

This clone was counted only a few times. This chain connects TRBV30 to TRBJ2-3, with TRBD2 identical over 13 bases. The CDR3 extends over 19 amino acids. J was trimmed by 2 bases and V by 0 bases; bases with no gene match: 11. Germline lookup yields CDR1 GTSNPN and CDR2 SVGIG (reference sequence). The CDR3 region has the DNA TGTGCCTGGAGTGTCGTCCGAGGGGGACTAGCGGGGCACACAGATACGCAGTATTTT. Translated, it gives CAWSVVRGGLAGHTDTQYF.

This rearrangement joins TRBV4-1 to TRBJ1-4; TRBD1 agrees at 10 bases. Germline values: CDR1 MGHRA, CDR2 YSYEKL. CDR3 size: 19 residues. Trimming cost V 0 bases and J 12 bases; bases outside gene matches: 19. The CDR3 region is CASSQDRGAGTGVNWELFF. The DNA of the CDR3 is TGCGCCAGCAGCCAAGATAGAGGGGCCGGGACAGGGGTTAATTGGGAACTGTTTTTT.

The chain carries TRBV15 and TRBJ2-3; maybe TRBD2 (6 bases). The V end lost 0 bases, the J end lost 3 bases, and 13 bases lay between the germline ends. The CDR3 extends over 16 amino acids. Germline V gives CDR1 LNHNV, CDR2 YYDKDF (reference sequence). The chain's CDR3 is CATSRDSGTLTDTQYF. The CDR3 nucleotides read TGTGCCACCAGCAGAGATTCTGGGACTCTAACAGATACGCAGTATTTT.

This clone occurred a few times. This chain uses TRBV5-1 with TRBJ2-1; no clear D. V lost 1 base and J 9 bases, leaving 5 bases between the germline ends. Germline CDR1 SGHRS, CDR2 YFSETQ. The CDR3 covers 11 residues. The CDR3 coding sequence is TGCGCCAGCAGCTTGTTAAGTGAGCAGTTCTTC. Translating it yields CASSLLSEQFF.

The chain is built from TRBV19 and TRBJ2-2; a weak D match, TRBD1 (6 bases). Germline CDR1 reads LNHDA; CDR2 reads SQIVND (reference sequence). There are 13 residues in the CDR3. The V and J ends lost 3 bases and 5 bases respectively, with 7 bases between them. The CDR3 DNA sequence: TGTGCCAGTAGTATCAGGGGAACCGGGGAGCTGTTTTTT. Translated, it gives CASSIRGTGELFF.

This clone has just one count. The V and J genes are TRBV6-1 and TRBJ2-4, with 8 bases lining up with TRBD2. The germline V gene has CDR1 MNHNS and CDR2 SASEGT. The V and J ends lost 2 bases and 3 bases, in that order; junction bases with no gene match: 3. This CDR3 spans 15 amino acids. CDR3 sequence reads: CASSELAGNKNIQYF. The CDR3 nucleotides read TGTGCCAGCAGTGAACTAGCGGGTAACAAAAACATTCAGTACTTC.

This clone has a handful of counts. The chain combines TRBV9 with TRBJ2-1; 7 nucleotides agree with TRBD1. In germline, CDR1 is SGDLS, CDR2 YYNGEE. The CDR3 covers 15 residues. V lost 0 bases to trimming and J lost 4 bases; unmatched junction nucleotides: 4. The CDR3 region is CASSVDRGEYNEQFF. CDR3 DNA: TGTGCCAGCAGCGTAGACAGGGGCGAGTACAATGAGCAGTTCTTC.